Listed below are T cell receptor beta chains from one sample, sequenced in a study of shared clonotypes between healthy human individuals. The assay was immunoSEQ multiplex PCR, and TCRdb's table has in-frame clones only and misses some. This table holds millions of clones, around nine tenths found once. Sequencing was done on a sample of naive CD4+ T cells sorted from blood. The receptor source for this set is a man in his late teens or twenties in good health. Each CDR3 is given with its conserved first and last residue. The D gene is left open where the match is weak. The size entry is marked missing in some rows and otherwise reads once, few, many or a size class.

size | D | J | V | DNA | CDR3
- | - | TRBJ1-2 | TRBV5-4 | TGTGCCAGCAGGGCTGGACAGAACTATGGCTACACCTTC | CASRAGQNYGYTF
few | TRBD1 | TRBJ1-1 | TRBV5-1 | TGCGCCAGCAGCACGGGACAGGCCCTGCTTGGGACTGAAGCTTTCTTT | CASSTGQALLGTEAFF
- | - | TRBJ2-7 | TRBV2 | TGTGCCAGCAGTGAAATGGCAGGTACGGGGGAGCAGTACTTC | CASSEMAGTGEQYF
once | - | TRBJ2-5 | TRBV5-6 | TGTGCCAGCAGCTTGGATATAGAGACCCAGTACTTC | CASSLDIETQYF
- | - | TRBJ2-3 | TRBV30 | TGTGCCTGGAGTGTCCGAGGAGACGCCACAGATACGCAGTATTTT | CAWSVRGDATDTQYF
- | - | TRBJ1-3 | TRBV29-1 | TGCAGCGTTGATCGCACAGGATCTGGAAACACCATATATTTT | CSVDRTGSGNTIYF
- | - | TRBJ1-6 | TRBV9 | TGTGCCAGCAGCGTAGGACCCAGCTCTAATTCACCCCTCCACTTT | CASSVGPSSNSPLHF
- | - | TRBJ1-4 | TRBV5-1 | TGCGCCAGCAGCTTACCGTCGAACGAAAAACTGTTTTTT | CASSLPSNEKLFF
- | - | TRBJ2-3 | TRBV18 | TGTGCCAGCTCACCACCGACCAGGGTGGCAGATACGCAGTATTTT | CASSPPTRVADTQYF
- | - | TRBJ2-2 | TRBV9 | TGTGCCAGCAGCGTAGTGTGGAACACCGGGGAGCTGTTTTTT | CASSVVWNTGELFF
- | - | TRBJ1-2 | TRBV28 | TGTGCCAGCAGTTCAGCCGCCGGGCGTACTCTTAACTATGGCTACACCTTC | CASSSAAGRTLNYGYTF
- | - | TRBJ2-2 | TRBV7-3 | TGTGCCAGCAGCCCTACAATTGCGAACACCGGGGAGCTGTTTTTT | CASSPTIANTGELFF
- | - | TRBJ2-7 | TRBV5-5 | TGTGCCAGCAGCTTGGCGACCTACGAGCAGTACTTC | CASSLATYEQYF
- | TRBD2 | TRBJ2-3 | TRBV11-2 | TGTGCCAGCAGCTTATTTGTCGCCCGGGGGGGGCGCGGAGATACGCAGTATTTT | CASSLFVARGGRGDTQYF
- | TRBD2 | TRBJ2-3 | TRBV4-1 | TGCGCCAGCAGCCCACCCCGGCCGCTAGCGGGTAGCACAGATACGCAGTATTTT | CASSPPRPLAGSTDTQYF
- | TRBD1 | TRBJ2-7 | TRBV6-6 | TGTGCCAGCAGTTACCCTACGGGACAGGTTACCCACGAGCAGTACTTC | CASSYPTGQVTHEQYF
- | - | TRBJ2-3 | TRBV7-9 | TGTGCCAGCAGCTTAGGAGCCGGGTTGAACACAGATACGCAGTATTTT | CASSLGAGLNTDTQYF
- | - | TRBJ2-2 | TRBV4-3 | TGCGCCAGCAGCCAAGCGACAGTCATCAACACCGGGGAGCTGTTTTTT | CASSQATVINTGELFF
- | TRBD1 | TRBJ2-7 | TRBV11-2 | TGTGCCAGCAGCTTAGGGACAGGGTTAACCTACGAGCAGTACTTC | CASSLGTGLTYEQYF
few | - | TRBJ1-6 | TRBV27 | TGTGCCAGCAGTCTCCGACAGGACCTAGGGAATTCACCCCTCCACTTT | CASSLRQDLGNSPLHF
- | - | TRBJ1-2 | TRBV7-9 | TGTGCCAGCAGCGCAGCTGGGGTCAACTATGGCTACACCTTC | CASSAAGVNYGYTF
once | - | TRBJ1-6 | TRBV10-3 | TGTGCCATCAGGGGGGGGACGACGGATAATTCACCCCTCCACTTT | CAIRGGTTDNSPLHF
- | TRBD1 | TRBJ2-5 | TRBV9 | TGTGCCAGCAGCCCCTACGGACAGGAGTACCAAGAGACCCAGTACTTC | CASSPYGQEYQETQYF
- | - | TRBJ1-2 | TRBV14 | TGTGCCAGCAGCCATAGGGGGTCTGAGACCTATGGCTACACCTTC | CASSHRGSETYGYTF
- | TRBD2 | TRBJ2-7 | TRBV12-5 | TGTGCTAGTGGTTTGGTAGATAGTGTCGGGAGGACCTACGAGCAGTACTTC | CASGLVDSVGRTYEQYF
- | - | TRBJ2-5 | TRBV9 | TGTGCCAGCAGCACCCTGGGTAGCGACGGGGAGACCCAGTACTTC | CASSTLGSDGETQYF
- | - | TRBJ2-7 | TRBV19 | TGTGCCAGTAGTATGGATACAGGCGTTACCTACGAGCAGTACTTC | CASSMDTGVTYEQYF
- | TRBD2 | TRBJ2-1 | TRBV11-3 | TGTGCCAGCAGCCCGGGACTAGCGGGGGGGTACGAGCAGTTCTTC | CASSPGLAGGYEQFF
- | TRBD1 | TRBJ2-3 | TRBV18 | TGTGCCAGCTCACCTCGGACAGGGGGCGAGGATACGCAGTATTTT | CASSPRTGGEDTQYF
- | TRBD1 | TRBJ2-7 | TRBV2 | TGTGCCAGCAGGGATTGGGACAGGGCCACCTACGAGCAGTACTTC | CASRDWDRATYEQYF
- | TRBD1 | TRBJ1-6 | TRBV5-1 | TGCGCCAGCAGCGGAACGACAGGGGGCGGGAGTAATTCACCCCTCCACTTT | CASSGTTGGGSNSPLHF
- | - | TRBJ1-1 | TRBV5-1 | TGCGCCAGCAGCTTGGCCCCGACGAACACTGAAGCTTTCTTT | CASSLAPTNTEAFF
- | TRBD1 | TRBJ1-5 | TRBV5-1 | TGCGCCAGCAGCTTGGGCCCGGGACAGAACAATCAGCCCCAGCATTTT | CASSLGPGQNNQPQHF
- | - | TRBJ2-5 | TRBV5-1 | TGCGCCAGCAGCTTGAACGTGGCAGGGGCAGAGACCCAGTACTTC | CASSLNVAGAETQYF
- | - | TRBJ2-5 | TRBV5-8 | TGTGCCAGCAGCTTGGATGGACATATCCAAGAGACCCAGTACTTC | CASSLDGHIQETQYF
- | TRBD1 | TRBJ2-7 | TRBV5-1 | TGCGCCAGCAGCCCAGGGACAGGGGAGCACGAGCAGTACTTC | CASSPGTGEHEQYF